The 14 T cell receptor beta chains in this list originate from one sample, sequenced in a study of vaccination effects on CD4 cells after COVID-19. Antigens for these TCRs are unknown. CD4+ T cells were isolated after nine to ten days of culture. The table came from immunoSEQ multiplex PCR; TCRdb's copy has only in-frame clones and leaves some out. In the table there are over 65,000 clones, roughly four fifths of which are singletons. Sample: CD4+ T cells from PBMCs cultured without peptide, taken before COVID-19 vaccination. These receptors all come from a human donor who received a COVID-19 vaccine.

This clone was seen only once. CDR3 sequence: CASSRAGTQETQYF. CDR3 DNA: TGTGCCAGCAGTAGGGCGGGGACACAAGAGACCCAGTACTTC. The chain links TRBV6-5 to TRBJ2-5; D possibly uses TRBD1 or TRBD2 (6 bases each). This CDR3 has 14 residues. Germline-derived CDR1 and CDR2 are MNHEY and SVGAGI. V lost 5 bases to trimming and J lost 2 bases, with 12 bases between them.

The V call is TRBV18, the J call TRBJ2-1; 10 positions match TRBD2. The CDR3 covers 17 residues. After removal of 2 bases from V and 3 bases from J, the junction contained 7 bases not matched to a gene. The germline gives CDR1 KGHSH, CDR2 LQKENI. The CDR3 loop is CASSPRIAGGFYNEQFF. The DNA for the CDR3 is TGTGCCAGCTCACCAAGGATAGCGGGGGGTTTCTACAATGAGCAGTTCTTC.

A single count supports this clone. The chain employs TRBV5-1 and TRBJ2-1; the match to TRBD2 covers 11 bases. CDR1 is SGHRS and CDR2 is YFSETQ in the germline V gene. Germline trimming cut 0 bases from V and 4 bases from J; bases unmatched to any gene: 0. This CDR3 is 15 amino acids long. DNA for the CDR3: TGCGCCAGCAGCTTGGGACTAGCGGGGTACAATGAGCAGTTCTTC. Translating gives CASSLGLAGYNEQFF.

The chain has TRBV6-2 or TRBV6-3 and TRBJ1-2, with D hard to call. V was trimmed by 4 bases and J by 0 bases, leaving 12 bases between them. This CDR3 has 15 residues. Germline assignment: CDR1 MNHEY and CDR2 SVGEGT. DNA for the CDR3: TGTGCCAGCAGTTCCCTCGGCGGAGCTAACTATGGCTACACCTTC. Amino acids: CASSSLGGANYGYTF.

This clone was detected only once. This chain links TRBV12-3 or TRBV12-4 with TRBJ2-3; no firm D call. The CDR3 extends over 11 amino acids. V was trimmed by 8 bases and J by 1 base, leaving 4 bases between them. The CDR3 here is CASRRTDTQYF. The CDR3 DNA is TGTGCCAGCCGGCGCACAGATACGCAGTATTTT.

Concerning this clone: Other DNA sequences from this sample encode an identical CDR3 as well. The chain joins TRBV5-1 to TRBJ2-7; no firm D call. V gave up 0 bases and J gave up 1 base, with 5 bases separating them. The CDR3 runs to 13 residues. Germline lookup yields CDR1 SGHRS and CDR2 YFSETQ. CDR3 loop: CASSLAPSYEQYV. The CDR3 region has the DNA TGCGCCAGCAGCTTGGCCCCGTCCTACGAGCAGTACGTC.

This chain links TRBV2 with TRBJ2-7, with 7 bases aligning to TRBD1. Trimming at V came to 5 bases and at J to 2 bases, leaving 6 bases not matched to a gene. Per the germline V gene, CDR1 is SNHLY and CDR2 is FYNNEI. CDR3 length equals 14 residues. CDR3 in amino acids: CASSKRQGPYEQYV. The DNA of the CDR3 is TGTGCCAGCAGTAAGCGACAGGGCCCCTACGAGCAGTACGTC.

The chain joins TRBV7-8 to TRBJ1-3, with TRBD1 identical over 10 bases. CDR3 size: 15 residues. The germline gives CDR1 SGHVS, CDR2 FQNEAQ. The junction had 3 bases not matched to a gene; V was cut back by 5 bases and J by 2 bases. The CDR3, as DNA: TGTGCCAGCAGCCCCGGACAGGGGGCTGGAAACACCATATATTTT. It is translated as CASSPGQGAGNTIYF.

The chain employs TRBV5-4 and TRBJ1-2; 7 bases fit TRBD1. Trimming cost V 4 bases and J 2 bases; bases outside gene matches: 8. The CDR3 length is 15 residues. The germline CDR1 and CDR2 sequences are SGHNT and YYREEE (reference sequence). The DNA for the CDR3 is TGTGCCAGCAGCACCAAATCGACAGGGAACTATGGCTACACCTTC. It translates to CASSTKSTGNYGYTF.

The chain couples TRBV3-1 (or the pseudogene TRBV3-2) to TRBJ1-4, with D hard to call. The CDR3 sequence is 14 residues long. Germline V gives CDR1 LGHDT, CDR2 YNNKEL (reference sequence). The germline V and J ends were trimmed by 2 bases and 5 bases, with 9 bases remaining between them. The CDR3 loop reads CASSQFGGNEKLFF. CDR3 bases: TGTGCCAGCAGCCAATTCGGCGGGAATGAAAAACTGTTTTTT.

This clone has more than one count but fewer than ten. This rearrangement joins TRBV2 to TRBJ1-3, with a possible D match to TRBD1 (6 bases). Germline lookup yields CDR1 SNHLY and CDR2 FYNNEI. This CDR3 spans 15 amino acids. Between the trimmed V and J ends, which lost 7 bases and 0 bases, there was a span of 13 bases. The CDR3 sequence: CASTADRSSGNTIYF. The CDR3 DNA reads TGTGCCAGCACCGCCGACAGGAGCTCTGGAAACACCATATATTTT.

This sequence joins TRBV5-8 and TRBJ2-1; the match to TRBD1 covers 7 bases. Germline lookup yields CDR1 SGHTS and CDR2 YDEGEE. With V trimmed by 1 base and J by 5 bases, 6 bases remained unmatched. The CDR3 length is 15 residues. CDR3: CASSLWQGVHNEQFF. Written as DNA, the CDR3 is TGTGCCAGCAGCTTGTGGCAGGGGGTTCACAATGAGCAGTTCTTC.

A few counts support this clone. J is TRBJ2-1 and V is TRBV7-3; possibly TRBD2 for D (6 bases). Germline V gene sequence: CDR1 SGHTA, CDR2 FQGTGA. The CDR3 has 16 residues. The germline V and J ends were trimmed by 1 base and 0 bases, with 10 bases remaining between them. For the CDR3, the DNA is TGTGCCAGCAGCTTAATGGGGGGTAGCTCCTACAATGAGCAGTTCTTC. Its translation is CASSLMGGSSYNEQFF.

This clone showed up just once. V is TRBV29-1 and J is TRBJ2-1; 8 nucleotides align to TRBD2. The CDR3 totals 14 residues. With 6 bases clipped from V and 3 bases from J, the junction kept 7 bases outside the gene matches. Germline loops: CDR1 SQVTM, CDR2 ANQGSEA. Written as DNA, the CDR3 is TGCAGCGTCGTGCGGGGGGTCAACTACAATGAGCAGTTCTTC. It specifies CSVVRGVNYNEQFF.